The clone carrying this T cell receptor (beta chain) occurred a few times. Its antigen is unidentified. This record comes from a study of CD8 T cells in ankylosing spondylitis. Broader study findings: Disease-linked clones were reportedly significantly enriched in matched ankylosing spondylitis synovial fluid. Seven to nine highly homologous variants made up a TCR beta motif, and this motif appeared characteristic of ankylosing spondylitis blood. Several of the motif variants were reported before in synovial fluid and blood from reactive arthritis.

It was by quantitative 5'-RACE with molecular barcodes that TCR beta libraries were made. TCRdb reprocessed the 5' RACE reads via MiXCR and lists one record per CDR3 protein. The sample lists a few hundred thousand distinct CDR3 sequences; about 20% were seen once. Trimming stripped 3 bases from V and 10 bases from J, with 13 bases between. The CDR3 totals 12 residues. CDR1 and CDR2 from the germline V gene are SQVTM and ANQGSEA. The gene calls are TRBV29-1 and TRBJ2-1, with D hard to call. The clonotype comes from a male donor with ankylosing spondylitis. The specimen sequenced was blood, either unsorted or a sorted T cell fraction (not recorded which). In DNA, the CDR3 is TGCAGCGTTGAGCTTGCCCCGCGGGAGCAGTTCTTC. Protein sequence: CSVELAPREQFF.